The present entry profiles one TCR beta chain with its context. Its antigen remains unidentified. A much more abundant neighbour one base away suggests this may be a read error. Likely a read error: the CDR3 ends without its conserved phenylalanine or tryptophan. Inclusive of both ends, the CDR3 amounts to 15 amino acids. Just CDR3 DNA is preserved here, 45 bases in frame from base 1. The germline V gene (reference sequence) specifies SSHAT as CDR1 and FNYEAQ as CDR2. Systemically healthy Caucasian individuals from Russia, around 39 in total and aged roughly 6 to 95 years, were included as donors. Ten milliliters of peripheral blood were drawn from each donor into EDTA-treated Vacutainer tubes. Ficoll-Paque density-gradient centrifugation was used to isolate PBMCs, with at least 7 million obtained per sample. Trizol reagent was used to extract total RNA from the PBMCs, yielding at least 6 micrograms per sample. The percentages of naive CD45RAhigh/CD27high T cells were determined by flow cytometry on a PBMC aliquot from every donor.

The data stem from a study of blood T cells in healthy people across ages (dated by TCRdb to 2013 to 2016). Concerning the study at large: In model experiments, template switching captured about one uniquely barcoded TCR beta cDNA molecule for every two T cells. Using deep sequencing normalized with unique cDNA molecular identifiers, the study measured how TCR beta repertoire diversity changes with age. The donors were split into four age groups: young (average 16 years), middle-aged (around 37), aged (about 62) and long-lived (approximately 80). The study analyzed two additional independent replicas of 1 million unique cDNA reads from the same blood draw for two donors, one aged 18 to 29 and one aged 80 or older. Beyond this particular receptor, the publication reports: Total diversity estimates from one million sequenced T cells were considered lower bounds and underestimates. The long-lived group showed more naive CD4+ T cells, fewer expanded clones and increased TCR diversity than the aged group, suggesting age selection. Because profiling used bulk unsorted PBMCs, naive and antigen-experienced compartments could not be compared conclusively. There was a strong correlation between observed TCR beta diversity and the percentage of naive T cells measured by flow cytometry. Because the CMV infection status of the donors was unknown, age-related changes in expanded clonotypes may potentially have been confounded. As age increased, observed TCR beta diversity per million T cells dropped in a roughly linear way, and a significant reduction was already evident by age about 40.

The method was 5' RACE. These reads were obtained on an Illumina HiSeq 2500. A second PCR of about 6 to 12 cycles was run with a J-beta primer mix and a sample-barcoded 5' primer. Each TCR beta cDNA molecule received a unique molecular identifier from a template-switch 5' adaptor carrying 12 random nucleotides. At least 2.5 million CDR3-containing paired-end reads were obtained from each sample. First-strand cDNA synthesis was performed from all RNA using the Mint cDNA synthesis kit, with priming by a TRBC-specific oligonucleotide. All cDNA was treated with uracil-DNA glycosylase and then went through a first 18-cycle PCR with the universal primers M1SS and BC2_uni_R. The authors' analysis ran thus. Each sample was normalized by randomly selecting 1 million high-quality reads, each carrying a distinct molecular identifier. Reads with shared molecular identifiers were discarded instead of being binned into consensus sequences. MiTCR, with a Q25 quality threshold and the strictest error-elimination algorithm, was used for CDR3 identification, clonotype clustering and error correction. A nonparametric unseen species model with Euler transformation was used to estimate a lower bound on total TCR beta diversity. TCRdb trimmed the raw reads at Q25, called clones with MiXCR and kept productive beta chains. Entries are consolidated by CDR3 protein sequence, retaining the most common genes and DNA. TCRdb, not the authors, supplied the V and J calls. This sample is represented by about 930,000 distinct CDR3 sequences; 25% to 35% of them were singletons. 10% of the sample comes from the top ten.

The same data also contributed to another study, on T cells of mothers and their children. That second publication adds: Donors were nine systemically healthy Caucasian individuals: three mothers and their six children. cDNA synthesis consumed the entire amount of extracted RNA, loaded at around 1.5 ug RNA in each 15 ul reaction. In the second PCR, the M1S primer added sample barcodes and 2-4 random nucleotides. Each mother yielded over 9 million TCR beta CDR3 reads and each child 2.5 million to 3 million reads. In both related and unrelated pairs, thymic selection shapes the output of TCR recombination in a similar way, with inherited differences having only a minor effect. Related mother-child pairs always showed normalized repertoire overlap that was slightly higher than in unrelated mother-child pairs, though the difference was never significant. Persistent microchimeric T cell clones were not detected, at a sensitivity of 85 to 100 clones per million clonotypes. The study used deep NGS to compare TCR beta repertoires of mothers and children, seeking features distinguishing related mother-child pairs from unrelated individuals. On average, the children were approximately 11 +/- 4 years old, while the mothers were roughly 36 +/- 4 years old. After adapter ligation was performed with NEBNext reagents, the libraries were sequenced on an Illumina HiSeq 2000 with 100+100 nt paired-end reads. To prevent cross-contamination, the mother and child libraries were prepared a month apart and were sequenced in separate runs. Between about 500,000 and 2,300,000 distinct TCR beta clonotypes were identified per donor. Naive TCR beta clonotypes were estimated from low-frequency clonotypes matched to each donor's FACS-determined naive share, without sorting.

Sample: blood. The chain was built from TRBV7-7 and TRBJ2-1, with the D gene too uncertain to name. The sequence came from a woman in her forties in good health. The DNA sequence is TGTGCTAGCAGCTTAGCCCCGACCCCCTACAATGAGCAGTTCTTA. This codes for CASSLAPTPYNEQFL.